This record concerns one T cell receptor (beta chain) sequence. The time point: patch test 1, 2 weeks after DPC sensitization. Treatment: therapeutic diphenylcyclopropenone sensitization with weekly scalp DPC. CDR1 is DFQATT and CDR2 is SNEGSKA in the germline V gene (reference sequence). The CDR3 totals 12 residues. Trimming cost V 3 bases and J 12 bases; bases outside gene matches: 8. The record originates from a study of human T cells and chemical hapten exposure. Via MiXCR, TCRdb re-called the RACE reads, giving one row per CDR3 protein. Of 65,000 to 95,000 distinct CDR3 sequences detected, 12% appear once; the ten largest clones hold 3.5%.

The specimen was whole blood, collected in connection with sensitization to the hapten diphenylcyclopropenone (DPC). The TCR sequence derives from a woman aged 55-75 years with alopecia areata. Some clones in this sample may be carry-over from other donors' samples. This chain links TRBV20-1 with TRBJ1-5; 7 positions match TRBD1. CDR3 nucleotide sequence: TGCAGTGCTAGCGTCAGGGGGGGAGGCCAGCATTTT. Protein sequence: CSASVRGGGQHF.